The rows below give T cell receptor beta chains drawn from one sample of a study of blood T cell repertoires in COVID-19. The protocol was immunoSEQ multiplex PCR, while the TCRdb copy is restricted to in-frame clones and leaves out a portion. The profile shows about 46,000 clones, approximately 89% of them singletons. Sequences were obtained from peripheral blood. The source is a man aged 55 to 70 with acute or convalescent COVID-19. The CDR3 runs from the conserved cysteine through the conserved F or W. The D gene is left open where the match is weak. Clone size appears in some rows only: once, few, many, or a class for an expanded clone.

DNA: TGTGCCAGCAGTCGGAACACTGAAGCTTTCTTT
CDR3: CASSRNTEAFF
J: TRBJ1-1
V: TRBV3-1/TRBV3-2
length: 11
D: .
size: .

DNA: TGTGCCAGCAGTGGGGCAGGGGCGATCTACGAGCAGTACTTC
CDR3: CASSGAGAIYEQYF
J: TRBJ2-7
V: TRBV2
length: 14
D: .
size: .

DNA: TGCGCCAGCAGCTTGGGGGGACTAGCGGGAGGCGTCCTGGACGAGCAGTACTTC
CDR3: CASSLGGLAGGVLDEQYF
J: TRBJ2-7
V: TRBV5-1
length: 18
D: TRBD2
size: .

DNA: TGTGCCAGCAGTTTGGGGGGGGCTGGCAATCAGCCCCAGCATTTT
CDR3: CASSLGGAGNQPQHF
J: TRBJ1-5
V: TRBV28
length: 15
D: .
size: .

DNA: TGCGCCAGCAGCGTAGTCGGGGTTAAGGCTGAGCAGTTCTTC
CDR3: CASSVVGVKAEQFF
J: TRBJ2-1
V: TRBV10-1
length: 14
D: .
size: .

DNA: TGCGCCAGCAGCCAAGGTTTGCTTGGGGCGCCTGGAAACACCATATATTTT
CDR3: CASSQGLLGAPGNTIYF
J: TRBJ1-3
V: TRBV4-1
length: 17
D: .
size: medium-sized

DNA: TGTGCCAGCACCTTTCGGAACACTGAAGCTTTCTTT
CDR3: CASTFRNTEAFF
J: TRBJ1-1
V: TRBV12-3/TRBV12-4
length: 12
D: .
size: .

DNA: TGTGCCAGCAGGGGAGGGACTGAAGCTTTCTTT
CDR3: CASRGGTEAFF
J: TRBJ1-1
V: TRBV7-2
length: 11
D: .
size: few

DNA: TGTGCCAGCAGCCCTCGACTAGCGGGAGAGAAGTTCTTC
CDR3: CASSPRLAGEKFF
J: TRBJ2-1
V: TRBV14
length: 13
D: TRBD2
size: .

DNA: TGTGCCAGCAGCCCCCAGTGGGGCAGTCCGAACACCGGGGAGCTGTTTTTT
CDR3: CASSPQWGSPNTGELFF
J: TRBJ2-2
V: TRBV7-9
length: 17
D: .
size: .

DNA: TGTGCCAGCTCACCACCGGAGAGAGATACGCAGTATTTT
CDR3: CASSPPERDTQYF
J: TRBJ2-3
V: TRBV18
length: 13
D: .
size: .

DNA: TGTGCCAGCAGTCCTCGACAGGGGCAAGGGGGTCAGCCCCAGCATTTT
CDR3: CASSPRQGQGGQPQHF
J: TRBJ1-5
V: TRBV27
length: 16
D: TRBD1
size: .

DNA: TGCAGTGCGCGGACAGGGGTCGAGCAGTACTTC
CDR3: CSARTGVEQYF
J: TRBJ2-7
V: TRBV20-1
length: 11
D: TRBD1
size: .

DNA: TGTGCCAGCAGCCAAGGGACCGGGGGGCTGTTTTTT
CDR3: CASSQGTGGLFF
J: TRBJ2-2
V: TRBV12-3/TRBV12-4
length: 12
D: .
size: .

DNA: TGTGCCTGGAAGTCGGAGGGCGAAAAACTGTTTTTT
CDR3: CAWKSEGEKLFF
J: TRBJ1-4
V: TRBV30
length: 12
D: .
size: .

DNA: TGTGCCAGCAGTGAACAGACAGGGGTTAACACTGAAGCTTTCTTT
CDR3: CASSEQTGVNTEAFF
J: TRBJ1-1
V: TRBV6-1
length: 15
D: TRBD1
size: .

DNA: TGCGCCAGCAGCCAGGGAGTTACCGGGGAGCTGTTTTTT
CDR3: CASSQGVTGELFF
J: TRBJ2-2
V: TRBV4-1
length: 13
D: .
size: .

DNA: TGTGCCAGCAGGATACAGGGAAGCAATCAGCCCCAGCATTTT
CDR3: CASRIQGSNQPQHF
J: TRBJ1-5
V: TRBV27
length: 14
D: .
size: .

DNA: TGTGCCAGCAGGCCCGGGCGCGGGAGGACGCTCACAGATACGCAGTATTTT
CDR3: CASRPGRGRTLTDTQYF
J: TRBJ2-3
V: TRBV11-2
length: 17
D: TRBD2
size: .

DNA: TGTGCCAGCAGCTTATCGGGCTCTGGGGCCAACGTCCTGACTTTC
CDR3: CASSLSGSGANVLTF
J: TRBJ2-6
V: TRBV7-9
length: 15
D: .
size: .

DNA: TGTGCCAGCAGTTTACCCCGGTTGCTGAATGGCTACACCTTC
CDR3: CASSLPRLLNGYTF
J: TRBJ1-2
V: TRBV28
length: 14
D: .
size: .

DNA: TGTGCCAGCAGTTTAGACAACTACGAGCAGTACTTC
CDR3: CASSLDNYEQYF
J: TRBJ2-7
V: TRBV27
length: 12
D: .
size: medium-sized

DNA: TGTGCCAGCAGCGGAGCGTGGACAGGGAAGGATTCACCCCTCCACTTT
CDR3: CASSGAWTGKDSPLHF
J: TRBJ1-6
V: TRBV9
length: 16
D: TRBD1
size: few

DNA: TGTGCCAGCTCACCTGGGACAGAATATGGCTACACCTTC
CDR3: CASSPGTEYGYTF
J: TRBJ1-2
V: TRBV18
length: 13
D: TRBD1
size: .

DNA: TGTGCCAGCAGCTTGCCGCCCCGGGGGGGGGACGGCAATCAGCCCCAGCATTTT
CDR3: CASSLPPRGGDGNQPQHF
J: TRBJ1-5
V: TRBV5-5
length: 18
D: .
size: .

DNA: TGTGCCAGCAGTTACGACGCGGCGACTAGCAACCACGAGCAGTACTTC
CDR3: CASSYDAATSNHEQYF
J: TRBJ2-7
V: TRBV6-6
length: 16
D: TRBD2
size: .

DNA: TGTGCCAGCTCACAAGGACAGGGGTATGGCTACACCTTC
CDR3: CASSQGQGYGYTF
J: TRBJ1-2
V: TRBV18
length: 13
D: TRBD1
size: .

DNA: TGTGCCAGCAGCCATGGCGCGGGGGGCGCCTACGAGCAGTACTTC
CDR3: CASSHGAGGAYEQYF
J: TRBJ2-7
V: TRBV3-1/TRBV3-2
length: 15
D: TRBD2
size: .

DNA: TGTGCCAGCAGGATCTTACAACCGGGGGCCTACGAGCAGTACTTC
CDR3: CASRILQPGAYEQYF
J: TRBJ2-7
V: TRBV2
length: 15
D: .
size: .

DNA: TGTGCCAGCAAAGGACAGGGGACCTCTGGAAACACCATATATTTT
CDR3: CASKGQGTSGNTIYF
J: TRBJ1-3
V: TRBV21-1
length: 15
D: .
size: .

DNA: TGTGCCAGCAGCCAAGTCCACGCGAGGGAGACCCAGTACTTC
CDR3: CASSQVHARETQYF
J: TRBJ2-5
V: TRBV7-2
length: 14
D: .
size: .

DNA: TGTGCCATCGAAGGGGTCGACGGCTACACCTTC
CDR3: CAIEGVDGYTF
J: TRBJ1-2
V: TRBV10-3
length: 11
D: .
size: few

DNA: TGTGCCAGCAGCCCCAGAACGATCAATTCACCCCTCCACTTT
CDR3: CASSPRTINSPLHF
J: TRBJ1-6
V: TRBV5-4
length: 14
D: .
size: once

DNA: TGTGCCAGCAGTGTTCCAGGCACAGATACGCAGTATTTT
CDR3: CASSVPGTDTQYF
J: TRBJ2-3
V: TRBV2
length: 13
D: .
size: .

DNA: TGTGCCAGCTCACCTATAGCGGGAGTCCGGGAGACCCAGTACTTC
CDR3: CASSPIAGVRETQYF
J: TRBJ2-5
V: TRBV18
length: 15
D: TRBD2
size: .

DNA: TGTGCCAGCACGGCCGACAGATACTTC
CDR3: CASTADRYF
J: TRBJ2-5
V: TRBV27
length: 9
D: .
size: .

DNA: TGTGCCAGCAGCTCCCCCTGGGACAGAGGCTACGAGCAGTACTTC
CDR3: CASSSPWDRGYEQYF
J: TRBJ2-7
V: TRBV11-2
length: 15
D: TRBD1
size: .

DNA: TGTGCCAGCAGCCCGGGGGTCCAGGGAATCCGGAACAATGAGCAGTTCTTC
CDR3: CASSPGVQGIRNNEQFF
J: TRBJ2-1
V: TRBV27
length: 17
D: .
size: .

DNA: TGTGCCAGCAGCAGGCCCTCCGGGACAGGGATCTACGAGCAGTACTTC
CDR3: CASSRPSGTGIYEQYF
J: TRBJ2-7
V: TRBV27
length: 16
D: TRBD1
size: .

DNA: TGTGCCAGCAGCTCCACGGGGGCCCAGCATTTT
CDR3: CASSSTGAQHF
J: TRBJ1-5
V: TRBV7-9
length: 11
D: .
size: .

DNA: TGTGCCAGCAGCCACCCGCGGGGTGGGACTGAAGCTTTCTTT
CDR3: CASSHPRGGTEAFF
J: TRBJ1-1
V: TRBV7-6
length: 14
D: .
size: .

DNA: TGTGCCAGCAGCCAAGGACTTTGGTCACCCCTCCACTTT
CDR3: CASSQGLWSPLHF
J: TRBJ1-6
V: TRBV14
length: 13
D: .
size: .

DNA: TGTGCCACCAGTTCGGGAGTGACAGATGAGCAGTTCTTC
CDR3: CATSSGVTDEQFF
J: TRBJ2-1
V: TRBV24-1
length: 13
D: .
size: .

DNA: TGTGCCAGCATTCTTCGGTATAGCAATCAGCCCCAGCATTTT
CDR3: CASILRYSNQPQHF
J: TRBJ1-5
V: TRBV6-5
length: 14
D: .
size: .

DNA: TGTGCCAGTAGTATAATTGGGGGGAACTATGGCTACACCTTC
CDR3: CASSIIGGNYGYTF
J: TRBJ1-2
V: TRBV19
length: 14
D: .
size: .

DNA: TGTGCCAGCAGCTCAGGACTCTTCAATGAGCAGTTCTTC
CDR3: CASSSGLFNEQFF
J: TRBJ2-1
V: TRBV7-8
length: 13
D: .
size: .

DNA: TGTGCCAGCAGTTTTAGCGGGAGGAATACCTACGAGCAGTACTTC
CDR3: CASSFSGRNTYEQYF
J: TRBJ2-7
V: TRBV28
length: 15
D: TRBD2
size: .

DNA: TGTGCCAGCAGTTACTCTGCTCGGGGGAACACTGAAGCTTTCTTT
CDR3: CASSYSARGNTEAFF
J: TRBJ1-1
V: TRBV6-5
length: 15
D: .
size: .

DNA: TGTGCCAGCAGTGGCGGCAGGAACACTGAAGCTTTCTTT
CDR3: CASSGGRNTEAFF
J: TRBJ1-1
V: TRBV2
length: 13
D: .
size: .

DNA: TGTGCCAGCTCAGGGACAGGGGGCGAGCAGTACTTC
CDR3: CASSGTGGEQYF
J: TRBJ2-7
V: TRBV18
length: 12
D: TRBD1
size: .

DNA: TGTGCCAGCAGCTTAGGACTGTCCTTCGAGCAGTACTTC
CDR3: CASSLGLSFEQYF
J: TRBJ2-7
V: TRBV7-2
length: 13
D: .
size: .

DNA: TGTGCCAGCAGCCGAGGCGCGAATAGCAATCAGCCCCAGCATTTT
CDR3: CASSRGANSNQPQHF
J: TRBJ1-5
V: TRBV3-1/TRBV3-2
length: 15
D: .
size: once

DNA: TGTGCCAGCAGCTTAGGGCTCCCCATTGCTTTCTTT
CDR3: CASSLGLPIAFF
J: TRBJ1-1
V: TRBV7-8
length: 12
D: .
size: .

DNA: TGTGCCAGTAGTATCAGGGTAGGCAATCAGCCCCAGCATTTT
CDR3: CASSIRVGNQPQHF
J: TRBJ1-5
V: TRBV19
length: 14
D: .
size: once

DNA: TGTGCCAGCAGCCCCAGGACTAGTCCGAACACCGGGGAGCTGTTTTTT
CDR3: CASSPRTSPNTGELFF
J: TRBJ2-2
V: TRBV9
length: 16
D: TRBD2
size: .

DNA: TGTGCCAGCATTGACGCCGGGACATCCTCCTACGAGCAGTACTTC
CDR3: CASIDAGTSSYEQYF
J: TRBJ2-7
V: TRBV6-6
length: 15
D: .
size: few

DNA: TGTGCCAGCAATCTCCAACCATGGGGGCCCAATCAGCCCCAGCATTTT
CDR3: CASNLQPWGPNQPQHF
J: TRBJ1-5
V: TRBV21-1
length: 16
D: .
size: .

DNA: TGTGCCAGCAGCTTCGGACGGGGGAACACTGAAGCTTTCTTT
CDR3: CASSFGRGNTEAFF
J: TRBJ1-1
V: TRBV2
length: 14
D: .
size: .

DNA: TGCGCCAGCAGCTTGGGGACTAGCGTCTCCTACGAGCAGTACTTC
CDR3: CASSLGTSVSYEQYF
J: TRBJ2-7
V: TRBV5-1
length: 15
D: TRBD2
size: .